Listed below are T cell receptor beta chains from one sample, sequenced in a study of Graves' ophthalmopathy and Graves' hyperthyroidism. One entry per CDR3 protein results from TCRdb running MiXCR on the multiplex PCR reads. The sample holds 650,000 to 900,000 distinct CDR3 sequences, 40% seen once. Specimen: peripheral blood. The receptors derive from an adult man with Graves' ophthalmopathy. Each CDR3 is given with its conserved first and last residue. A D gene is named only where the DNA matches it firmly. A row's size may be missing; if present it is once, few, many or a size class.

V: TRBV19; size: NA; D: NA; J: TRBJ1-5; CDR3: CASRKGLGNQPQHF; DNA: TGTGCCAGTAGGAAGGGTTTAGGCAATCAGCCCCAGCATTTT
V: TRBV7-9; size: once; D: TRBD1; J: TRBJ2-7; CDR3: CASSASDRGRDEQYF; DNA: TGTGCCAGCAGCGCATCGGACAGGGGGCGGGACGAGCAGTACTTC
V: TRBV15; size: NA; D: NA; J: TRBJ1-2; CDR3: CATSLYGQPYGYTF; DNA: TGTGCCACCAGCCTTTATGGACAGCCCTATGGCTACACCTTC
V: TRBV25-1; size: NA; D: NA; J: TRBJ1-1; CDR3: CATKPDTRRTEAFF; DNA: TGTGCCACTAAACCGGACACGAGGAGAACTGAAGCTTTCTTT
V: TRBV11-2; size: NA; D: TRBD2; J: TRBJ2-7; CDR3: CASAAGGPSYEQYF; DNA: TGTGCCAGCGCTGCGGGAGGGCCTTCCTACGAGCAGTACTTC
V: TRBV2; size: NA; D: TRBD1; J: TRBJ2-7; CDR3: CASSRTGGENEQYF; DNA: TGTGCCAGCAGTAGGACAGGGGGAGAAAACGAGCAGTACTTC
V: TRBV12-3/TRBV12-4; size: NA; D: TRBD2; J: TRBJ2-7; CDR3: CASSFREGYYEQYF; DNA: TGTGCCAGCAGTTTCAGGGAGGGGTACTACGAGCAGTACTTC
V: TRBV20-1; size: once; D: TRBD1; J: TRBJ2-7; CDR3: CSARDPGQGTILPSYEQYF; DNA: TGCAGTGCTAGAGATCCCGGACAGGGAACCATCCTCCCCTCCTACGAGCAGTACTTC
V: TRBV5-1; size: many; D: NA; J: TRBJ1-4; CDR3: CASSLIGEEKLFF; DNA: TGCGCCAGCAGCTTAATTGGGGAGGAAAAACTGTTTTTT
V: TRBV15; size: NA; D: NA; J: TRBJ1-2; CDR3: CATSDSTAYGYTF; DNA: TGTGCCACCAGCGACTCGACAGCCTATGGCTACACCTTC
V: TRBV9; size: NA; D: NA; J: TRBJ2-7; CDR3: CASSLFRPDTTYEQYF; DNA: TGTGCCAGCAGCCTATTCCGACCGGACACCACCTACGAGCAGTACTTC
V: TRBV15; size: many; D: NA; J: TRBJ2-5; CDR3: CATSGWSGRETQYF; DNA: TGTGCCACCAGCGGATGGTCCGGCCGAGAGACCCAGTACTTC
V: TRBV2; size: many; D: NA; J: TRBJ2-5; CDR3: CASIQGWETQYF; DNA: TGTGCCAGCATCCAGGGCTGGGAGACCCAGTACTTC
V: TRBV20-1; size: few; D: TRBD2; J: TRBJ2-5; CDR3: CSARLGLAANQETQYF; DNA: TGCAGTGCCAGATTGGGACTAGCGGCAAACCAAGAGACCCAGTACTTC
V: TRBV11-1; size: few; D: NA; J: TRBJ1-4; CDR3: CASSLAGFNEKLFF; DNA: TGTGCCAGCAGCTTAGCCGGGTTTAATGAAAAACTGTTTTTT
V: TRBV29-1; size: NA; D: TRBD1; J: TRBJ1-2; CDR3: CSLQGGKANYGYTF; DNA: TGCAGCTTACAGGGGGGTAAAGCTAACTATGGCTACACCTTC
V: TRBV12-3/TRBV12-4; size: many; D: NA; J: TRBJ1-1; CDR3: CASSSPGWTEAFF; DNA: TGTGCCAGCAGTTCGCCCGGGTGGACTGAAGCTTTCTTT
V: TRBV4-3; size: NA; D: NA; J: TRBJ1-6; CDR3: CASSQGAAYNSPLHF; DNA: TGCGCCAGCAGCCAGGGGGCGGCCTATAATTCACCCCTCCACTTT
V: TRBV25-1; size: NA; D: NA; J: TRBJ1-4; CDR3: CASSLAVGHPNEKLFF; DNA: TGTGCCAGCAGCTTGGCGGTCGGGCACCCCAATGAAAAACTGTTTTTT
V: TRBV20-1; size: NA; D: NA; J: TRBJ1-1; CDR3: CSARDLGDTEAFF; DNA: TGCAGTGCTAGAGACCTGGGCGACACTGAAGCTTTCTTT
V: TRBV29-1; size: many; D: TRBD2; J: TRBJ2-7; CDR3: CSVERGGTRDEQYF; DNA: TGCAGCGTTGAACGGGGAGGGACCAGGGACGAGCAGTACTTC
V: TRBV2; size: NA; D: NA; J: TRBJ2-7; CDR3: CASKEGGYEQYF; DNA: TGTGCCAGCAAAGAAGGGGGATACGAGCAGTACTTC
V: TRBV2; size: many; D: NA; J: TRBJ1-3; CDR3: CASSEEGGLRGNTIYF; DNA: TGTGCCAGCAGTGAAGAGGGTGGACTTCGAGGAAACACCATATATTTT
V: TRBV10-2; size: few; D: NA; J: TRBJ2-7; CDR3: CASSVTGTNTYEQYF; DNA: TGTGCCAGCAGCGTAACCGGGACAAACACCTACGAGCAGTACTTC
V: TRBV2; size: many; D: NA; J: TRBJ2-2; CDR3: CASREGTANTGELFF; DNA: TGTGCCAGCAGGGAGGGGACAGCCAACACCGGGGAGCTGTTTTTT
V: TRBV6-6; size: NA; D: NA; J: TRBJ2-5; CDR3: CASTPPDTPRETQYF; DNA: TGTGCCAGCACCCCCCCCGATACACCAAGAGAGACCCAGTACTTC
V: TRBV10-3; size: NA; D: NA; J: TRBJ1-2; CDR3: CAIGLADYGYTF; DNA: TGTGCCATCGGCCTTGCGGACTATGGCTACACCTTC
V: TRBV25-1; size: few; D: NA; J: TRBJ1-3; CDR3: CASSGTAFSGNTIYF; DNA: TGTGCCAGCAGTGGCACGGCCTTCTCTGGAAACACCATATATTTT
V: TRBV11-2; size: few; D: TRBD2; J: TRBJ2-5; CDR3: CASSKGLAGEETQYF; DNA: TGTGCCAGCAGCAAGGGACTAGCGGGAGAGGAGACCCAGTACTTC
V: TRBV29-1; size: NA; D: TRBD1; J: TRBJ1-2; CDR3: CSVERDRDTDYGYTF; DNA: TGCAGCGTCGAAAGGGACAGGGACACCGACTATGGCTACACCTTC
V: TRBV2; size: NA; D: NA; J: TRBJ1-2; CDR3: CAGRTDDGYTF; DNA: TGTGCCGGTAGGACAGACGATGGCTACACCTTC
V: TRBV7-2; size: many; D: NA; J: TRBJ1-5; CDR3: CASSFFRVDQPQHF; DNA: TGTGCCAGCAGCTTTTTCAGGGTCGATCAGCCCCAGCATTTT
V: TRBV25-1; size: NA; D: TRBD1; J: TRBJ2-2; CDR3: CASSHRTGVGSGELFF; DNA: TGTGCCAGCAGCCACCGGACAGGGGTCGGTTCCGGGGAGCTGTTTTTT
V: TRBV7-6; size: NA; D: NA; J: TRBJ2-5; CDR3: CASSSVNGETQYF; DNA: TGTGCCAGCAGCTCGGTAAACGGGGAGACCCAGTACTTC
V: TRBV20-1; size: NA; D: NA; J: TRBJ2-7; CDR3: CSARDREHYNEQYF; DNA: TGCAGTGCTAGAGATCGGGAACACTACAATGAGCAGTACTTC
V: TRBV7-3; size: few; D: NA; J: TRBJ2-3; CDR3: CASSWDRSTDTQYF; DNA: TGTGCCAGCAGCTGGGACCGGAGCACAGATACGCAGTATTTT
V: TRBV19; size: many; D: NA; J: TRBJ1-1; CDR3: CASTKSADRNTEAFF; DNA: TGTGCCAGTACCAAGTCCGCCGACAGGAACACTGAAGCTTTCTTT
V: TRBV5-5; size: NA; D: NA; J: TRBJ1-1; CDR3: CASSHTGGLMNTEAFF; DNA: TGTGCCAGCAGCCATACCGGGGGACTCATGAACACTGAAGCTTTCTTT
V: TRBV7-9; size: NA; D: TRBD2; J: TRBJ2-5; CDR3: CASSQAFAGVRETQYF; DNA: TGCGCCAGCAGCCAAGCGTTCGCGGGAGTACGAGAGACCCAGTACTTC
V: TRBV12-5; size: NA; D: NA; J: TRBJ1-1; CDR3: CASPYGNTEAFF; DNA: TGTGCTAGTCCGTATGGGAACACTGAAGCTTTCTTT
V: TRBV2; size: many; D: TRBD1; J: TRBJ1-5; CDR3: CASSEGQRLSNQPQHF; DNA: TGTGCCAGCAGTGAGGGACAGCGGCTGAGCAATCAGCCCCAGCATTTT
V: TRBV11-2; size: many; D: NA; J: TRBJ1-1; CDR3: CASSRRNTEAFF; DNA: TGTGCCAGCAGCAGGAGGAACACTGAAGCTTTCTTT